This T cell receptor (beta chain) was identified during a study of identical twins. Germline CDR1 and CDR2: MNHEY and SMNVEV (reference sequence). V was clipped by 8 bases and J by 5 bases, with 21 bases between them. The CDR3 sequence is 15 residues long. Healthy Caucasians were all of the donors. About this clonotype: The antigen remains undetermined.

Study-level findings and limits: Out-of-frame alpha sequences common to twins exhibited an excess of low generation probability. Without tracking the same donors, conclusions rested on cross-sectional statistical analysis.

TCRdb ran MiXCR on the 5' RACE reads and lists one entry per CDR3 protein. This table has about 530,000 distinct CDR3 sequences, around 15% appearing once. This same sample was also part of a study on yellow fever vaccine responses in identical twins.

The receptor comes from a woman younger than 35 in good health. J is TRBJ2-5 and V is TRBV27; D is perhaps TRBD1 or TRBD2 (6 bases each). The specimen sequenced was CD4+ T cells sorted from blood. CDR3 nucleotide sequence: TGTGCCAGCTCCCAGCGATCCGGGGGCCAGGAGACCCAGTACTTC. This encodes CASSQRSGGQETQYF.